These T cell receptor beta chains were read from a single sample in a study of OX40 agonist ivuxolimab in advanced cancers. Data came from immunoSEQ multiplex PCR; TCRdb stores just in-frame clones and leaves some out. This sample carries 100,000 to 130,000 clones, roughly 90% of them seen once, and the ten largest clones take 1.2%. The sample was CD4+ or CD8+ T cells sorted from blood, taken in a trial of the OX40 agonist ivuxolimab. The receptors come from an adult with an advanced solid tumor such as melanoma, head and neck, liver or kidney cancer. Each CDR3 is given with its conserved first and last residue.

TRBV11-2	TRBJ1-2	CASSLDPSSFYGYTF
TRBV7-3	TRBJ2-3	CASRQGSTDTQYF
TRBV2	TRBJ2-2	CASNLGTGELFF
TRBV9	TRBJ1-6	CASSPSPGRPLHF
TRBV27	TRBJ2-3	CASGKQGTTDTQYF
TRBV6-5	TRBJ1-5	CASREGNQPQHF
TRBV7-6	TRBJ2-3	CASSYRDRGFNVDTQYF
TRBV18	TRBJ2-7	CASSPSGASYEQYF
TRBV9	TRBJ2-6	CASSVGSGANVLTF
TRBV12-2	TRBJ1-1	CASRLARKDLPKNTEAFF
TRBV18	TRBJ1-1	CASSPLGDTEAFF
TRBV5-1	TRBJ1-1	CASSFIRGAEAFF
TRBV2	TRBJ1-5	CASNGWQGQGQPQHF
TRBV5-4	TRBJ2-1	CASSTRLAPPLDEQFF
TRBV7-2	TRBJ2-6	CASSSRWGQGPHGANVLTF
TRBV7-9	TRBJ2-5	CASSLALREETQYF
TRBV27	TRBJ2-1	CASSLWPEVNNEQFF
TRBV4-2	TRBJ1-4	CASSQDLWVPGEKLFF
TRBV9	TRBJ1-1	CASSVSDPAEAFF
TRBV7-2	TRBJ2-4	CASSLAGTPKNIQYF
TRBV2	TRBJ1-2	CASSGFKDSNF